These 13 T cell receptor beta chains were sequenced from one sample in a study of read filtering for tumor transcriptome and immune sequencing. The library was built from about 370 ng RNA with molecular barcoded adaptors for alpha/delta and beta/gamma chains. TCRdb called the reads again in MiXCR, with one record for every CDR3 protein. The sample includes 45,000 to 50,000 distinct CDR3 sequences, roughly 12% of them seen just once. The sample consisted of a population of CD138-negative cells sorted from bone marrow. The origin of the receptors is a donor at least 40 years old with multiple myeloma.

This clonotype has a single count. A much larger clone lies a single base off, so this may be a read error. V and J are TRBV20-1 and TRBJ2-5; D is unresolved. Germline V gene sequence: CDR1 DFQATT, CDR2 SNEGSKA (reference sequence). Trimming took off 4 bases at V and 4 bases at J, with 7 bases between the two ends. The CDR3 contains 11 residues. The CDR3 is CSATPAETQYF. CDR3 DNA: TGCAGTGCTACCCCGGCAGAGACCCAGTACTTC.

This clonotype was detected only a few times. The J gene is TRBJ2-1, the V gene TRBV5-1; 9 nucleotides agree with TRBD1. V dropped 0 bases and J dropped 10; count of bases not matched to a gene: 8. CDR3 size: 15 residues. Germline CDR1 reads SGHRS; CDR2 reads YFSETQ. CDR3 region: CASSLETGGLAEQFF. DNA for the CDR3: TGCGCCAGCAGCTTGGAGACAGGGGGGTTAGCGGAGCAGTTCTTC.

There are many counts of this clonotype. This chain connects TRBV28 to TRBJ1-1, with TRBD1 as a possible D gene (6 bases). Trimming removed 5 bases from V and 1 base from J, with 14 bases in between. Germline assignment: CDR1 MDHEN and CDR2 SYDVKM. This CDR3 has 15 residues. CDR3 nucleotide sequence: TGTGCCAGCAGTATATATACAGGGACGAACACTGAAGCTTTCTTT. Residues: CASSIYTGTNTEAFF. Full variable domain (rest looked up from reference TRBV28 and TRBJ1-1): DVKVTQSSRYLVKRTGEKVFLECVQDMDHENMFWYRQDPGLGLRLIYFSYDVKMKEKGDIPEGYSVSREKKERFSLILESASTNQTSMYLCASSIYTGTNTEAFFGQGTRLTVV.

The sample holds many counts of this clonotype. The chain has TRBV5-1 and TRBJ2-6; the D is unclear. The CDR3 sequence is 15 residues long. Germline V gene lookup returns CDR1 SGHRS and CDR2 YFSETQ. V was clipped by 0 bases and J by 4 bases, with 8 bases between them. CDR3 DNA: TGCGCCAGCAGCTTGGGAGGTGGGGGGGCCAACGTCCTGACTTTC. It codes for CASSLGGGGANVLTF. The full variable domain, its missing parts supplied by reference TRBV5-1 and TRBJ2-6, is KAGVTQTPRYLIKTRGQQVTLSCSPISGHRSVSWYQQTPGQGLQFLFEYFSETQRNKGNFPGRFSGRQFSNSRSEMNVSTLELGDSALYLCASSLGGGGANVLTFGAGSRLTVL.

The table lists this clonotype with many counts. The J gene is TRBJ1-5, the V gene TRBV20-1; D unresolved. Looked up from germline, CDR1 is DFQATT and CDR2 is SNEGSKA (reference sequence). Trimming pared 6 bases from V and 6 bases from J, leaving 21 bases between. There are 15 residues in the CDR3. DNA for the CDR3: TGCAGTGCCCGAACCCATGGTCGGGTCGTTCAGCCCCAGCATTTT. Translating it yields CSARTHGRVVQPQHF.

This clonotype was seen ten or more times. The CDR3 DNA is TGTGCCAGCAGCCCAAGTTTGACGGGACTAGAGCAGTTCTTC. Its translation: CASSPSLTGLEQFF. This rearrangement joins TRBV27 to TRBJ2-1, with 7 bases that match TRBD2. CDR1 and CDR2 (germline): MNHEY, SMNVEV (reference sequence). The CDR3 is made up of 14 amino acids. The trim removed 6 bases at V and 10 bases at J, leaving 12 bases unmatched.

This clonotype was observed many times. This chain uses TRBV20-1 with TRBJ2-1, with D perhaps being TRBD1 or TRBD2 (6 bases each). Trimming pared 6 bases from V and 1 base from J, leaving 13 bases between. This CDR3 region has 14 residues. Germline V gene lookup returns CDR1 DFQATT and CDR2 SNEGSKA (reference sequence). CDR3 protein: CSAEGGVSYNEQFF. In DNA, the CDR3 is TGCAGTGCCGAGGGGGGAGTATCCTACAATGAGCAGTTCTTC.

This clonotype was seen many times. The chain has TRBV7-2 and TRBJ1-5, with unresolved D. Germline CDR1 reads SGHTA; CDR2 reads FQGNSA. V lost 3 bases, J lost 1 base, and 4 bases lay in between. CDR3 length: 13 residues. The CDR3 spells CASSFWSNQPQHF. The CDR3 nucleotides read TGTGCCAGCAGCTTTTGGAGCAATCAGCCCCAGCATTTT.

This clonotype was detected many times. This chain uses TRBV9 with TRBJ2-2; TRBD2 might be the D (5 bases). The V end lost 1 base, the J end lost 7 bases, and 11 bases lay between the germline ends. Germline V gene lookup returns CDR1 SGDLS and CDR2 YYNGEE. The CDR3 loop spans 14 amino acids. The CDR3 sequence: CASSVSLAIGELFF. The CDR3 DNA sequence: TGTGCCAGCAGCGTATCTCTAGCCATCGGGGAGCTGTTTTTT.

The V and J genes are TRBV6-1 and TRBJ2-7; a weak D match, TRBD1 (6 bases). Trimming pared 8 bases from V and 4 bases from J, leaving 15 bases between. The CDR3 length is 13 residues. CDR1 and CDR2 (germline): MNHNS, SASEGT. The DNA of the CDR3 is TGTGCCAGCGACGGCAGGGGTGGTTACGAGCAGTACTTC. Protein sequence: CASDGRGGYEQYF.

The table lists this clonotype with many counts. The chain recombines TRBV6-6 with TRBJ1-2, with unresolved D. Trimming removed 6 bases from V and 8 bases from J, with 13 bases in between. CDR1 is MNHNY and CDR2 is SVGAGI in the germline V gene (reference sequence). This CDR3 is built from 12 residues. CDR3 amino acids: CASSEGSYGYTF. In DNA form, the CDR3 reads TGTGCCAGCAGCGAAGGTTCATACGGCTACACCTTC.

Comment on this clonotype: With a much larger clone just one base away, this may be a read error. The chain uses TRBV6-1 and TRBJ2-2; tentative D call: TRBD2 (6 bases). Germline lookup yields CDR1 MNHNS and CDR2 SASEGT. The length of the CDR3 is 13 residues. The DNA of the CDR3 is TGTGGCAGCAGTGAAGTGCGGGACGGGGAGCTGTTTTTT. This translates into CGSSEVRDGELFF.

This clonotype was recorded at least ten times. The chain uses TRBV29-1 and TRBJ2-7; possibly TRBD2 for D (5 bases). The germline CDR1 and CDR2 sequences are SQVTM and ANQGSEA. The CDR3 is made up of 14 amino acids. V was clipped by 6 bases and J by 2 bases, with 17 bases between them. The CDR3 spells CSVAPGENPYEQYF. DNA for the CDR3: TGCAGCGTCGCGCCTGGGGAGAACCCCTACGAGCAGTACTTC.